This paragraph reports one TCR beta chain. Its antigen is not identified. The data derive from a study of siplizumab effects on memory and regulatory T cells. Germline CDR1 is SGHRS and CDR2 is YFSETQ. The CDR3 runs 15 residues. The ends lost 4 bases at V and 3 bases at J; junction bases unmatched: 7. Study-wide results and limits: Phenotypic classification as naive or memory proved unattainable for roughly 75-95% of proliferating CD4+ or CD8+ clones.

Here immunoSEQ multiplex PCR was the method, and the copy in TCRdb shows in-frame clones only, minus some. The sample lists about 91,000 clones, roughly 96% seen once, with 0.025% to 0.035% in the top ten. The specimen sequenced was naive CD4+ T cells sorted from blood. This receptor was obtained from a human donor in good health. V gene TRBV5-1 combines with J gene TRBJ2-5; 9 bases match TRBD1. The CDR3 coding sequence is TGCGCCAGCAGCGGGACAGGGCTTGGGAAAGAGACCCAGTACTTC. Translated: CASSGTGLGKETQYF.